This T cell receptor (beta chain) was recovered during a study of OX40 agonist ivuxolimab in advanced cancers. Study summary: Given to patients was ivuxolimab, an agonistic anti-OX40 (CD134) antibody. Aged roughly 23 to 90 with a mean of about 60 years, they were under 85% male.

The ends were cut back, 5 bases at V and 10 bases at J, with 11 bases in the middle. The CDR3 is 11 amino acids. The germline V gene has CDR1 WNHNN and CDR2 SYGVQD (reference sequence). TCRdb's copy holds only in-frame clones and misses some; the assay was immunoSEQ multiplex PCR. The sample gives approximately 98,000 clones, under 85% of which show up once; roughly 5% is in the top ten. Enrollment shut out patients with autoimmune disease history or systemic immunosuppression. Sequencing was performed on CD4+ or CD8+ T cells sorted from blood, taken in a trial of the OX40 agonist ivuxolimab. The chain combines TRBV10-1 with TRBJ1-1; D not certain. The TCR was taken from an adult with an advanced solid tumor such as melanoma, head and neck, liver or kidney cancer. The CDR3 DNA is TGCGCCAGCAGTTTCCCCCGCGGAGCTTTCTTT. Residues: CASSFPRGAFF.